This T cell receptor (beta chain) was captured by sequencing in a study of patients and donors after allogeneic stem cell transplantation (dated by TCRdb to 2019 to 2021). To prepare the library, RT-PCR was applied. This sample was sequenced with a NextSeq 550. TCRdb itself trimmed the public reads at Q25 with fastp, ran MiXCR and retained productive beta chains. Each CDR3 protein gets just one entry, which takes the most common genes and DNA from the rows behind it. The sample includes around 160,000 distinct CDR3 sequences, with 25% to 35% observed a single time. Roughly 3.2% of the sample is in the top ten clones. The CDR3 goes from the cysteine to the phenylalanine over 15 residues. The sequence is cut down to CDR3 DNA, 45 bases in frame from base 1. The germline V gene (reference sequence) supplies CDR1 GTSNPN and CDR2 SVGIG. The V end gives up 1 base and the J end 8 bases, leaving 10 bases in the junction not matched to a gene.

As for this clonotype: This clone's antigen is unknown. Per-nucleotide qualities are absent, and no much larger clonotype sits a single base away.

The sequence joins TRBV30 to TRBJ2-3; 9 junctional bases match TRBD2. The receptor was isolated from a human donor who was either an allogeneic HSCT recipient or a stem cell or donor lymphocyte infusion donor (not recorded which). It is not recorded whose cells these are; they may come from a transplant donor. Input material: blood, either unsorted or a sorted T cell fraction (not recorded which). The DNA sequence is as follows: TGTGCCTGGAGTGAGGCTAGCGGGACTTACGGTACGCAGTATTTT. It specifies CAWSEASGTYGTQYF.